This TCR beta chain originates from a study of identical twins. This clonotype was seen only a few times. Its antigen is as yet unknown. Every sampled donor was Caucasian and healthy. J lost 7 bases, V lost 6 bases, and 9 bases had no gene match. The germline V gene encodes CDR1 SSHAT and CDR2 FNYEAQ (reference sequence). This CDR3 spans 14 amino acids. Study-wide findings and caveats: Analyses of zero insertions could, in part, be confounded by invariant MAIT and iNKT cells.

A template switching step contributed a universal primer site, while unique molecular identifiers were present in the cDNA. TCRdb reprocessed the 5' RACE reads with MiXCR, giving one entry per CDR3 protein. The data hold 350,000 or so distinct CDR3 sequences, with about 12% observed a single time. This same sample was also taken into another study, of yellow fever vaccine responses in identical twins.

The specimen sequenced was CD8+ T cells sorted from blood. The genes are TRBV7-7 and TRBJ2-1; 7 positions match TRBD2. This TCR came from a young woman in good health. CDR3 sequence: CASSLTSVGNEQFF. The CDR3 DNA sequence: TGTGCCAGCAGTTTAACTAGCGTCGGTAATGAGCAGTTCTTC. The whole variable domain, filled in from reference TRBV7-7 and TRBJ2-1, reads GAGVSQSPRYKVTKRGQDVTLRCDPISSHATLYWYQQALGQGPEFLTYFNYEAQPDKSGLPSDRFSAERPEGSISTLTIQRTEQRDSAMYRCASSLTSVGNEQFFGPGTRLTVL.